This T cell receptor beta chain was documented in a study of response to subunit inactivated influenza vaccine. TCRdb re-analysed the RT-PCR reads in MiXCR, keeping a single row per CDR3 protein. The data show hundreds of thousands of distinct CDR3 sequences, with about 20% seen just once and around a tenth held by the top ten. CDR1 SGHTA and CDR2 FQGNSA come from the germline V gene. V trimming: 5 bases; J trimming: 7 bases; junction bases outside the gene matches: 8. This CDR3 spans 15 amino acids. Sequencing was performed on PBMCs from blood, taken approximately 20 months after vaccination. This TCR derives from a man between 50 and 69 years old who received an inactivated influenza vaccine. The rearrangement joins TRBV7-2 to TRBJ2-1; 10 bases fit TRBD2. For the CDR3, the DNA is TGTGCCAGCAGCCCCCCAGCGGGGGGGCGTAATGAGCAGTTCTTC. Its translation is CASSPPAGGRNEQFF.